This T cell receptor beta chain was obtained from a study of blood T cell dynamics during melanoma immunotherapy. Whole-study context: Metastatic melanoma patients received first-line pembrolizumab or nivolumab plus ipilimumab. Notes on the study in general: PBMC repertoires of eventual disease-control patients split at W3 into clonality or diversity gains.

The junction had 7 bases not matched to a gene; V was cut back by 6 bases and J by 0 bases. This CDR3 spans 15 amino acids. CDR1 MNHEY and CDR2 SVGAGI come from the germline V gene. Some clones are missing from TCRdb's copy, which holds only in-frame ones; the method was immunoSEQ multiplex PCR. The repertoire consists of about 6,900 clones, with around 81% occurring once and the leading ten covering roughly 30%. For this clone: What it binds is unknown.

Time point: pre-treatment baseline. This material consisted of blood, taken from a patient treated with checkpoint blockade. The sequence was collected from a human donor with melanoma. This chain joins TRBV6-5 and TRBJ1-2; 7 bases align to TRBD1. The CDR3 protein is CASSTEQGANYGYTF. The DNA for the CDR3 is TGTGCCAGCAGCACTGAGCAGGGGGCTAACTATGGCTACACCTTC.